Below are 4 T cell receptor beta chains sequenced from a single sample in a study of human T cells and chemical hapten exposure. Each CDR3 protein gets one entry after TCRdb re-called the RACE reads with MiXCR. Of over 300,000 distinct CDR3 sequences listed, less than 6.5% are singletons. The time point denotes: pre-sensitization, week 0. The treatment was: therapeutic diphenylcyclopropenone sensitization with weekly scalp DPC. The sequencing used whole blood, collected in connection with sensitization to the hapten diphenylcyclopropenone (DPC). Receptor source: a woman between 45 and 65 years old with alopecia areata. Some clones in this sample may be carry-over from other donors' samples.

The chain combines TRBV12-2 with TRBJ2-1; TRBD1, as called in the table, went unchecked against the DNA. TRBV12-2 constitutes a pseudogene. This CDR3 contains 19 residues. CDR3 amino acids: CASRSGHDLSYKSYNEQFF. The CDR3 DNA reads as TGTGCAAGTCGCTCCGGACACGACCTAAGCTACAAATCCTACAATGAGCAGTTCTTC.

V usage is TRBV3-1 and J usage is TRBJ2-3, with D uncertain. Looked up from germline, CDR1 is LGHDT and CDR2 is YNNKEL (reference sequence). The germline V and J ends were trimmed by 5 bases and 2 bases, with 11 bases remaining between them. The CDR3 has 14 residues. CDR3 bases: TGTGCCAGCAGCGACCCTCGCTCCACAGATACGCAGTATTTT. This encodes CASSDPRSTDTQYF.

The chain carries TRBV30 and TRBJ2-2; a possible D gene is TRBD1 (6 bases). V lost 6 bases and J 2 bases, leaving 10 bases between the germline ends. This CDR3 has 13 residues. Per germline, CDR1 GTSNPN and CDR2 SVGIG (reference sequence). The CDR3 loop reads CACRQDNTGELFF. The CDR3 region has the DNA TGTGCCTGCCGACAGGATAACACCGGGGAGCTGTTTTTT. Full variable domain (remainder filled in from reference TRBV30 and TRBJ2-2): SQTIHQWPATLVQPVGSPLSLECTVEGTSNPNLYWYRQAAGRGLQLLFYSVGIGQISSEVPQNLSASRPQDRQFILSSKKLLLSDSGFYLCACRQDNTGELFFGEGSRLTVL.

This clonotype appeared a few times. This chain connects TRBV20-1 to TRBJ2-1; 10 bases match TRBD2. Per germline, CDR1 DFQATT and CDR2 SNEGSKA (reference sequence). The CDR3 has 16 residues. V shed 2 bases and J 6 bases; nucleotides not matched to a gene: 10. The CDR3 DNA reads TGCAGTGCTAGACAATTGGCTAGCGGGAGTGGCAATGAGCAGTTCTTC. Protein: CSARQLASGSGNEQFF.